A few counts support the clone carrying this TCR beta chain. V shed 2 bases and J 1 base; nucleotides not matched to a gene: 2. The germline CDR1 and CDR2 sequences are SGHNT and YYREEE (reference sequence). The CDR3 loop spans 16 amino acids. Generated by immunoSEQ multiplex PCR, the TCRdb table keeps only in-frame clones and is missing some. The data hold 250,000 to 350,000 clones, with about 84% observed a single time. This specimen comes from a study of blood T cell repertoires in COVID-19. V usage is TRBV5-4 and J usage is TRBJ2-2; TRBD2 matches 10 bases. The receptor comes from a woman aged 50 to 60 with acute or convalescent COVID-19. The sequenced sample was peripheral blood. The CDR3 sequence: CASSFRTSGNTGELFF. The CDR3, as DNA: TGTGCCAGCAGCTTCCGGACTAGCGGGAACACCGGGGAGCTGTTTTTT.